This TCR beta chain was recorded in a study of blood T cell repertoires in COVID-19 (dated by TCRdb to 2018 to 2020). About the investigation overall: Samples from collaborators originated in the United States, Italy and Spain and spanned both the acute and convalescent phases of COVID-19. Deeply sampled blood TCRbeta repertoires from subjects exposed to, actively infected with, or recovered from COVID-19 were included in the dataset. Samples were obtained from the ongoing ImmuneRACE study (first 160 participants) and from about 1,300 subjects provided by 6 global collaborators. The repertoires were made available in a free public database intended to serve as a resource for research on the immune response to SARS-CoV-2. HLA class I and class II types, where available, came from metadata supplied by the sample provider rather than from assay-based typing. The material from the prospective study consisted of cDNA or gDNA derived from T cells, B-cell-depleted T cells, or PBMCs. The sample metadata nearly always contained a de-identified subject ID, COVID-19 status, age in years and sex.

The immunoSEQ Assay, a bias-controlled multiplex PCR, was used to amplify TCRbeta CDR3 regions from genomic DNA. From the authors' description of their analysis: The number of nucleated cells in each sample was estimated by amplification of reference gene primers within the assay. To quantify the absolute abundance of each unique TCRbeta CDR3 rearrangement, sequence reads were collapsed and filtered. For each sample, productive Simpson clonality was calculated as the square root of Simpson's diversity index over productive rearrangements. TCRdb holds this immuneACCESS table with in-frame rearrangements only. Some clones are missing; in checked studies, unresolved V genes explain under half, and the rest has no known cause. V, J and clone size were drawn from that table, and D and trimming were deduced from the DNA. The sample table contains some 110,000 clones; only one count was recorded for roughly 90% of them. The top ten constitute about 4.5% of the sample.

A note on this clone: Its cognate antigen has yet to be identified. Base qualities are not recorded, but no much larger clone differs from it by a single base.

Whole blood was collected in K2EDTA tubes by collaborating institutions according to the institutions' own protocols. Collaborator samples were shipped for TCRbeta analysis as frozen whole blood, isolated PBMCs, or DNA extracted from either sample type. Results the study describes overall, beyond this receptor: Clinical and demographic metadata were provided uncurated, with the amount varying by source and participant.

From the germline V gene (reference sequence), CDR1 is GTSNPN and CDR2 is SVGIG. Trimming takes 2 bases off V and 2 bases off J; junction bases not matched to a gene: 2. Spanning cysteine to phenylalanine, the CDR3 consists of 14 amino acids. Of all the DNA, just the CDR3 is kept, 42 bases in frame from base 1. The specimen sequenced was peripheral blood. The clonotype was recovered from a man aged 40-49 years with acute or convalescent COVID-19. The rearranged segments are TRBV30 and TRBJ1-5, with 8 central nucleotides matching TRBD1. The CDR3 here reads CAWSTGGGNQPQHF. At the DNA level, the sequence is TGTGCCTGGAGTACAGGGGGGGGCAATCAGCCCCAGCATTTT.